This entry lists 24 T cell receptor beta chains sequenced from one sample in a study of T-cell memory formation after mild COVID-19. TCRdb independently ran MiXCR on the 5' RACE reads; one entry per CDR3 protein. The sample yields 100,000 to 150,000 distinct CDR3 sequences, about a sixth seen once. The specimen sequenced was PBMCs or a T cell subset sorted from them (not recorded which). The receptors were gathered from a man aged 18 to 29 who had mild COVID-19 (a few samples of this study predate the infection). Cell type and time point are not known.

The table lists this clonotype with a few counts. This chain links TRBV4-1 with TRBJ2-7; 8 bases match TRBD2. This CDR3 region has 16 residues. The germline CDR1 and CDR2 sequences are MGHRA and YSYEKL. The V segment lost 0 bases and the J segment 5 bases; nucleotides outside the gene matches: 9. In DNA form, the CDR3 reads TGCGCCAGCAGCCAAGATCACCGGCGGGGGGCCCACGAGCAGTACTTC. It encodes CASSQDHRRGAHEQYF.

This clonotype was detected a few times. One junction end disagrees with the germline gene, perhaps due to a read error. The J gene is TRBJ1-1, the V gene TRBV29-1; TRBD1 is a possible D gene (5 bases). CDR1 and CDR2 (germline): SQVTM, ANQGSEA. The CDR3 sequence is 14 residues long. In nucleotides, the CDR3 is TGCAGCGTTGCGGGACGGACGATGCGGAACACTGAAGCTTTT. Residues: CSVAGRTMRNTEAF. Supplemented by reference TRBV29-1 and TRBJ1-1, the full variable domain reads SAVISQKPSRDICQRGTSLTIQCQVDSQVTMMFWYRQQPGQSLTLIATANQGSEATYESGFVIDKFPISRPNLTFSTLTVSNMSPEDSSIYLCSVAGRTMRNTEAFGQGTRLTVV.

The CDR3 nucleotides read TGTGCCAGCAGTAGGGGGACCGGCTACACCTTC. It codes for CASSRGTGYTF. J is TRBJ1-2 and V is TRBV12-3 or TRBV12-4; TRBD1 is a possible D gene (6 bases). The CDR3 loop spans 11 amino acids. The V end lost 5 bases, the J end lost 8 bases, and 9 bases lay between the germline ends.

This clonotype was counted between two and nine times. The chain is built from TRBV20-1 and TRBJ1-1; D remains ambiguous. Trimming pared 4 bases from V and 4 bases from J, leaving 10 bases between. Germline CDR1 DFQATT, CDR2 SNEGSKA (reference sequence). The CDR3 length is 12 residues. The CDR3 bases are TGCAGTGCTAAGCGGGAATCCACTGAAGCTTTCTTT. It yields the protein CSAKRESTEAFF.

In the case of this clonotype: The junction differs from germline at one of its ends, possibly a read error. This CDR3 reads CASSQESTEELVF. Here the CDR3 DNA reads TGTGCCAGCAGCCAGGAAAGCACCGAGGAGCTGGTGTTT. This rearrangement joins TRBV3-1 to TRBJ2-2; D ambiguous. There are 13 residues in the CDR3. CDR1 is LGHDT and CDR2 is YNNKEL in the germline V gene (reference sequence). Variable domain in full (rest from reference TRBV3-1 and TRBJ2-2): DTAVSQTPKYLVTQMGNDKSIKCEQNLGHDTMYWYKQDSKKFLKIMFSYNNKELIINETVPNRFSPKSPDKAHLNLHINSLELGDSAVYFCASSQESTEELVFGEGSRLTVL.

This sequence joins TRBV6-2 or TRBV6-3 and TRBJ2-1; TRBD1 aligns across 9 bases. The junction had 2 bases not matched to a gene; V was cut back by 6 bases and J by 2 bases. The length of the CDR3 is 14 residues. The V gene's germline CDR1 is MNHEY and CDR2 SVGEGT. CDR3 DNA sequence: TGTGCCAGCAGGAACAGGGGGCCCTACAATGAGCAGTTCTTC. Amino acids: CASRNRGPYNEQFF.

The V gene is TRBV7-3, the J gene TRBJ2-3, with 7 bases identical to TRBD2. Germline V gene sequence: CDR1 SGHTA, CDR2 FQGTGA. The CDR3 is 14 residues long. The J segment lost 4 bases and the V segment lost 5 bases, leaving 6 bases of the junction unmatched. The CDR3 DNA is TGTGCCAGCAGCCTGAGACTAGCCGCAGATACGCAGTATTTT. Protein sequence: CASSLRLAADTQYF.

The rearrangement joins TRBV5-1 to TRBJ2-2; no clear D gene. Germline lookup yields CDR1 SGHRS and CDR2 YFSETQ. V was pared by 0 bases and J by 0 bases, with 6 bases between. The CDR3 length is 15 residues. CDR3 DNA sequence: TGCGCCAGCAGCTTGGGAGCAACGAACACCGGGGAGCTGTTTTTT. It encodes CASSLGATNTGELFF. The variable domain in full, with the rest retrieved from reference TRBV5-1 and TRBJ2-2, is KAGVTQTPRYLIKTRGQQVTLSCSPISGHRSVSWYQQTPGQGLQFLFEYFSETQRNKGNFPGRFSGRQFSNSRSEMNVSTLELGDSALYLCASSLGATNTGELFFGEGSRLTVL.

This clonotype came up a few times. This sequence joins TRBV6-5 and TRBJ1-4, with a weak D call TRBD1 (6 bases). Germline CDR1 reads MNHEY; CDR2 reads SVGAGI. The CDR3 has 15 residues. The V and J ends lost 5 bases and 8 bases respectively, with 18 bases between them. CDR3 region: CASSRQGRPTEKLFF. CDR3 in DNA: TGTGCCAGCAGTCGGCAGGGGCGCCCAACCGAAAAACTGTTTTTT.

This clonotype was counted between two and nine times. V and J are TRBV2 and TRBJ2-5; D may match TRBD1 or TRBD2 (5 bases each). The CDR3 loop spans 14 amino acids. Between the trimmed V and J ends, which lost 7 bases and 4 bases, there was a span of 16 bases. Per germline, CDR1 SNHLY and CDR2 FYNNEI. The CDR3 region has the DNA TGTGCCAGCAACCCCGAGGCAGGGAGAGAGACCCAGTACTTC. This translates into CASNPEAGRETQYF.

This clonotype showed up many times. V gene TRBV4-2 combines with J gene TRBJ2-5, with 10 bases lining up with TRBD2. Unmatched junction bases numbered 1, after V lost 1 base and J lost 5 bases. CDR1 LGHNA and CDR2 YNFKEQ come from the germline V gene. The CDR3 runs 14 residues. CDR3 DNA sequence: TGTGCCAGCAGCCAAGTGACTAGCGGGGAGACCCAGTACTTC. Amino acid sequence: CASSQVTSGETQYF.

This clonotype has a handful of counts. The V gene is TRBV6-2 or TRBV6-3, the J gene TRBJ2-3, with TRBD1 as a possible D gene (6 bases). The CDR3 totals 15 residues. Trimming pared 2 bases from V and 2 bases from J, leaving 11 bases between. Germline V gene sequence: CDR1 MNHEY, CDR2 SVGEGT. CDR3 sequence (DNA): TGTGCCAGCAGTTACGTCCAGGGGCTCACAGATACGCAGTATTTT. Its translation is CASSYVQGLTDTQYF.

On this clonotype: Compared with germline, one end of the junction differs, possibly owing to a read error. The rearrangement uses TRBV2 and TRBJ2-3, with D perhaps TRBD1 or TRBD2 (6 bases each). The CDR3 runs 15 residues. Germline V gives CDR1 SNHLY, CDR2 FYNNEI. CDR3 protein: CSSSEPRGRRDTQYF. DNA of the CDR3: TGTTCCAGCAGTGAACCCCGGGGGCGGAGAGATACGCAGTATTTT.

This CDR3 is CASSSGLAGGSEQFF. In DNA form, the CDR3 reads TGTGCCAGCAGCTCGGGACTAGCGGGGGGAAGTGAGCAGTTCTTC. The chain links TRBV5-4 to TRBJ2-1; TRBD2 aligns across 15 bases. CDR3 length: 15 amino acids. Trimming took 3 bases from V and 9 from J; bases not matched to a gene: 4. CDR1 SGHNT and CDR2 YYREEE come from the germline V gene (reference sequence).

This clonotype was seen more than once but under ten times. The chain combines TRBV5-6 with TRBJ2-1; the D gene could be TRBD1 or TRBD2 (6 bases each). Trimming stripped 1 base from V and 4 bases from J, with 15 bases between. CDR1 SGHDT and CDR2 YYEEEE come from the germline V gene. The CDR3 length is 16 residues. CDR3 nucleotide sequence: TGTGCCAGCAGCTTGCGGGCGGGACACCCATACAATGAGCAGTTCTTC. Encoded protein: CASSLRAGHPYNEQFF.

This clonotype is medium-sized by share. The chain joins TRBV2 to TRBJ2-7; D possibly corresponds to TRBD1 (7 bases). The CDR3 runs to 14 residues. The V end was cut by 7 bases, the J end by 4 bases, with 17 bases between. The germline CDR1 and CDR2 sequences are SNHLY and FYNNEI. In DNA form, the CDR3 reads TGTGCCAGCACTCAGGGGGGACACCTATACGAGCAGTACTTC. This codes for CASTQGGHLYEQYF.

Many counts were recorded for this clonotype. This chain uses TRBV4-1 with TRBJ2-3; D is undetermined. This CDR3 contains 16 residues. CDR1 and CDR2 (germline): MGHRA, YSYEKL. V lost 0 bases and J 2 bases, leaving 12 bases between the germline ends. CDR3 protein: CASSQEGPPSTDTQYF. The CDR3 DNA follows: TGCGCCAGCAGCCAAGAAGGGCCACCCTCCACAGATACGCAGTATTTT.

This clonotype was recorded many times. V and J are TRBV29-1 and TRBJ2-5; possible D gene TRBD2, 5 bases. The ends were cut back, 3 bases at V and 4 bases at J, with 12 bases in the middle. There are 13 residues in the CDR3. Germline CDR1 SQVTM, CDR2 ANQGSEA. For the CDR3, the DNA is TGCAGCGTTGATAATGCAGGAGGAGAGACCCAGTACTTC. Translation: CSVDNAGGETQYF.

CDR3 nucleotide sequence: TGCAGCGCCTTAAGGGACGCAGATACGCAGTATTTT. This codes for CSALRDADTQYF. The rearrangement uses TRBV29-1 and TRBJ2-3, with D perhaps given as TRBD1 or TRBD2 (5 bases each). This CDR3 is built from 12 residues. The V gene's germline CDR1 is SQVTM and CDR2 ANQGSEA. The V and J ends lost 7 bases and 4 bases respectively, with 12 bases between them.

This rearrangement joins TRBV5-1 to TRBJ2-3; 8 bases are a match to TRBD2. The CDR3 is made up of 14 amino acids. Trimming removed 4 bases from V and 6 bases from J; junction bases left unmatched: 7. The germline CDR1 and CDR2 sequences are SGHRS and YFSETQ. CDR3 in DNA: TGCGCCAGCAGCCCCGGGGGGGCAGGGGATACGCAGTATTTT. As protein: CASSPGGAGDTQYF.

The table lists this clonotype with a few counts. This chain uses TRBV12-3 or TRBV12-4 with TRBJ1-1, with a tentative D call TRBD1 (5 bases). The CDR3 has 13 residues. V shed 4 bases and J shed 6 bases, with 12 bases lying between them. The CDR3 protein is CASSWGTRSEAFF. CDR3 DNA: TGTGCCAGCAGTTGGGGGACTCGGTCTGAAGCTTTCTTT.

The V gene is TRBV27, the J gene TRBJ2-1, with a weak D call TRBD2 (6 bases). The CDR3 has 16 amino acids. Germline V CDR1 and CDR2: MNHEY, SMNVEV (reference sequence). Trimming took off 7 bases at V and 8 bases at J, with 24 bases between the two ends. The CDR3 is CASIPVRFGGEDEQFF. CDR3 in DNA: TGTGCCAGCATCCCAGTTCGATTCGGAGGGGAGGATGAGCAGTTCTTC.

The V call is TRBV5-1, the J call TRBJ2-3, with 8 bases identical to TRBD2. CDR3 size: 15 residues. V gave up 4 bases and J gave up 6 bases; unmatched junction bases: 10. CDR1 is SGHRS, CDR2 YFSETQ, per germline. CDR3 coding DNA: TGCGCCAGCAGCCCCCGTGGCGGGGGGATCGATACGCAGTATTTT. It translates to CASSPRGGGIDTQYF.

The chain combines TRBV5-1 with TRBJ2-1; possibly TRBD2 for D (6 bases). V was pared by 5 bases and J by 7 bases, with 16 bases between. Germline V CDR1 and CDR2: SGHRS, YFSETQ. This CDR3 region has 14 residues. The DNA for the CDR3 is TGCGCCAGCAGGCGGGGCGACCCTGGGAATGAGCAGTTCTTC. Translating gives CASRRGDPGNEQFF. Full variable domain (missing parts from reference TRBV5-1 and TRBJ2-1): KAGVTQTPRYLIKTRGQQVTLSCSPISGHRSVSWYQQTPGQGLQFLFEYFSETQRNKGNFPGRFSGRQFSNSRSEMNVSTLELGDSALYLCASRRGDPGNEQFFGPGTRLTVL.